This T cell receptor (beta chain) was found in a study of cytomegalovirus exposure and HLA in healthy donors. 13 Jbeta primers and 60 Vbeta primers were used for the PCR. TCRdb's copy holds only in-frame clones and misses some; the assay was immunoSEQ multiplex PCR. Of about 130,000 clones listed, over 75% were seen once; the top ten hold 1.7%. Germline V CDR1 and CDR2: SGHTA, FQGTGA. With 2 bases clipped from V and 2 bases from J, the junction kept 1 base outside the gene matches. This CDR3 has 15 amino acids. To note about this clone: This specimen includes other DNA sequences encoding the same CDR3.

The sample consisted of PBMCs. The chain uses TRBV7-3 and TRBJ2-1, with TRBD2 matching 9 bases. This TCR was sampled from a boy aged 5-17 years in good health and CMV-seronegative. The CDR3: CASSLLAGTYNEQFF. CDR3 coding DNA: TGTGCCAGCAGCTTACTAGCGGGGACCTACAATGAGCAGTTCTTC.